Listed below are T cell receptor beta chains from one sample, sequenced in a study of memory CD4+ T cells and cytomegalovirus serostatus. Only in-frame clones appear in the TCRdb table, and some are missing; sequencing was by immunoSEQ multiplex PCR. The table lists about 50,000 clones, 82% of them singletons. Sequencing was done on a sample of memory CD4+ T cells from blood. The receptors originated from an adult in good health and CMV-seronegative. Each CDR3 is given with its conserved first and last residue. D genes are given only for firm matches. Clone size is stated in some rows and not others, as once, few, many or a class when expanded.

>-|TRBJ1-5|once|TRBV5-6
TGTGCCAGCAGCTGGCCGGGGGGCGCGCGGTATAGCAATCAGCCCCAGCATTTT
CASSWPGGARYSNQPQHF
>TRBD2|TRBJ2-3|-|TRBV11-2
TGTGCCAGCAGGCGTCCCGGGACTATTCCCACAGATACGCAGTATTTT
CASRRPGTIPTDTQYF
>-|TRBJ2-5|-|TRBV28
TGTGCCAGCATCCCTTCACGGGGGCGGGGACAAGAGACCCAGTACTTC
CASIPSRGRGQETQYF
>-|TRBJ2-7|-|TRBV2
TGTGCCAGCAGTGAATGGCCACAGGGCAACTACGAGCAGTACTTC
CASSEWPQGNYEQYF
>-|TRBJ1-3|-|TRBV19
TGTGCCAGTAGTGTATACAGCTCACCTGGAAACACCATATATTTT
CASSVYSSPGNTIYF
>-|TRBJ2-4|-|TRBV6-1
TGTGCCAGCAGTCCTGACACAAGGAGGATCATTCAGTACTTC
CASSPDTRRIIQYF
>-|TRBJ2-2|-|TRBV7-7
TGTGCTAGCAGCTTAGAGGGTGTAGGCACCGGGGAGCTGTTTTTT
CASSLEGVGTGELFF
>TRBD2|TRBJ2-2|-|TRBV4-1
TGCGCCAGCAGCGGAGCTAGCGGGGGGCCCGGGGCGCAGAGAACCGGGGAGCTGTTTTTT
CASSGASGGPGAQRTGELFF
>-|TRBJ1-2|-|TRBV5-6
TGTGCCAGCAGCTTGTGGTGGGGCGCGGAAGGCTACACCTTC
CASSLWWGAEGYTF
>-|TRBJ1-2|-|TRBV4-3
TGCGCCAGCAGCAAGACACCCGAGGGAAACTATGGCTACACCTTC
CASSKTPEGNYGYTF
>-|TRBJ2-7|few|TRBV9
TGTGCCAGCAGCGTGGGTCTCGGGGATGTCCAGCAGTACTTC
CASSVGLGDVQQYF
>TRBD1|TRBJ1-6|-|TRBV27
TGTGCCAGCCGATGGACAGGGCCGGATAATTCACCCCTCCACTTT
CASRWTGPDNSPLHF
>-|TRBJ1-6|-|TRBV4-3
TGCGCCAGCAGCCAATTTAATAATTCACCCCTCCACTTT
CASSQFNNSPLHF
>TRBD1|TRBJ2-3|-|TRBV7-8
TGTGCCAGCAGCCGTAGGGACAGGGCCACAGATACGCAGTATTTT
CASSRRDRATDTQYF
>-|TRBJ2-5|-|TRBV4-2
TGTGCCAGCAGCCAAGATACAGGGGGGGGCGTGACCCAGTACTTC
CASSQDTGGGVTQYF
>TRBD1|TRBJ2-3|-|TRBV7-6
TGTGCCAGCAGCCCGCGACAGGGAACAGATACGCAGTATTTT
CASSPRQGTDTQYF